Following are 28 T cell receptor beta chains from one sample sequenced in a study of shared clonotypes between healthy human individuals. Only CD45RO-negative cells positively selected for CCR7 counted as naive CD8 cells, so terminally differentiated effector memory CD45RA+ cells were excluded. Clones were read by immunoSEQ multiplex PCR, and TCRdb kept only the in-frame ones, dropping some. Of more than 2 million clones in the sample, about 93% are singletons; the top ten hold under 2%. Material: naive CD8+ T cells from PBMCs. The source is a man aged 18 to 30 in good health. Some clones in this sample may be carry-over from other donors' samples.

The chain employs TRBV19 and TRBJ1-4, with D perhaps TRBD1 (6 bases). Germline V gives CDR1 LNHDA, CDR2 SQIVND (reference sequence). This CDR3 has 14 residues. Trimming stripped 7 bases from V and 5 bases from J, with 14 bases between. CDR3 bases: TGTGCCAGTAACTTGGACAGAGAAAATGAAAAACTGTTTTTT. Protein product: CASNLDRENEKLFF.

In regard to this clone: This sample also contains other DNA sequences that code for the same CDR3. CDR3 coding DNA: TGTGCCAGTAGTATAGGGCGTAGCTCCTACAATGAGCAGTTCTTC. This sequence encodes CASSIGRSSYNEQFF. The rearrangement uses TRBV19 and TRBJ2-1; D remains ambiguous. Trimming stripped 1 base from V and 0 bases from J, with 7 bases between. Germline CDR1 and CDR2: LNHDA and SQIVND (reference sequence). CDR3 length equals 15 residues.

This clone was seen just once. J is TRBJ1-1 and V is TRBV4-3, with D perhaps TRBD1 (5 bases). V shed 1 base and J shed 4 bases, with 10 bases lying between them. The CDR3 extends over 14 amino acids. Germline V gene sequence: CDR1 LGHNA, CDR2 YSLEER. CDR3 sequence: CASSQAGKATEAFF. DNA of the CDR3: TGCGCCAGCAGCCAAGCAGGGAAGGCCACTGAAGCTTTCTTT.

The chain couples TRBV2 to TRBJ2-1, with D perhaps TRBD2 (7 bases). Trimming removed 5 bases from V and 8 bases from J, with 25 bases in between. The CDR3 covers 17 residues. Per the germline V gene, CDR1 is SNHLY and CDR2 is FYNNEI. In DNA, the CDR3 is TGTGCCAGCAGTCAAGAGCACCTCTCAGGGGAGGGTCATGAGCAGTTCTTC. It yields the protein CASSQEHLSGEGHEQFF.

The CDR3 DNA reads TGTGCCAGCAGTGAGACACCCGCTAGCTCCTACGAGCAGTACTTC. Amino acid sequence: CASSETPASSYEQYF. The genes are TRBV2 and TRBJ2-7; D is undetermined. Germline V gives CDR1 SNHLY, CDR2 FYNNEI. Trimming cost V 3 bases and J 0 bases, with 12 bases left between them. This CDR3 comprises 15 residues.

The rearrangement links TRBV7-9 to TRBJ2-1, with unresolved D. V gave up 0 bases and J gave up 6 bases, with 6 bases separating them. Per germline, CDR1 SEHNR and CDR2 FQNEAQ (reference sequence). This CDR3 spans 13 amino acids. The CDR3 loop reads CASSLATTNEQFF. CDR3 DNA sequence: TGTGCCAGCAGCTTAGCGACGACCAATGAGCAGTTCTTC. Full variable domain (rest looked up from reference TRBV7-9 and TRBJ2-1): DTGVSQNPRHKITKRGQNVTFRCDPISEHNRLYWYRQTLGQGPEFLTYFQNEAQLEKSRLLSDRFSAERPKGSFSTLEIQRTEQGDSAMYLCASSLATTNEQFFGPGTRLTVL.

The chain joins TRBV7-9 to TRBJ1-5; D gene ambiguous. This CDR3 region has 15 residues. Germline V gives CDR1 SEHNR, CDR2 FQNEAQ (reference sequence). Trimming cost V 4 bases and J 2 bases, with 12 bases left between them. The CDR3 DNA reads TGTGCCAGCAGCTCCAGTAGGCAAGGCAATCAGCCCCAGCATTTT. Translating gives CASSSSRQGNQPQHF.

The V and J genes are TRBV4-2 and TRBJ2-1; TRBD1 might be the D (7 bases). Trimming took 1 base from V and 12 from J, leaving 13 bases between them. Germline loops: CDR1 LGHNA, CDR2 YNFKEQ. CDR3 length: 13 residues. In nucleotides, the CDR3 is TGTGCCAGCAGCCAAGGTGGAGGGGGCAGGCAGTTCTTC. Translating gives CASSQGGGGRQFF.

The chain links TRBV5-8 to TRBJ1-5, with D unresolved. The CDR3 is 11 amino acids. With 4 bases removed from V and 7 bases from J, the gap between germline ends came to 6 bases. Germline CDR1 is SGHTS and CDR2 is YDEGEE. The CDR3 protein is CASSPGQPQHF. The DNA for the CDR3 is TGTGCCAGCAGCCCCGGACAGCCCCAGCATTTT.

Here the CDR3 DNA reads TGTGCCAGCAGCATCAGGGCGACCGGGGAGCTGTTTTTT. Protein sequence: CASSIRATGELFF. This chain connects TRBV25-1 to TRBJ2-2; D is possibly TRBD1 (5 bases). In germline, CDR1 is MGHDK, CDR2 SYGVNS. V was cut by 6 bases and J by 5 bases, with 10 bases left in between. There are 13 residues in the CDR3.

V usage is TRBV10-3 and J usage is TRBJ1-2, with D maybe TRBD1 (5 bases). This CDR3 contains 15 residues. Germline-derived CDR1 and CDR2 are ENHRY and SYGVKD. With 0 bases removed from V and 4 bases from J, the gap between germline ends came to 12 bases. CDR3 in amino acids: CAISESRGVGYGYTF. CDR3 DNA sequence: TGTGCCATCAGTGAGTCGAGGGGTGTCGGCTATGGCTACACCTTC.

V is TRBV21-1 and J is TRBJ1-1. TRBV21-1 is labeled a pseudogene. This CDR3 contains 16 residues. CDR3 sequence: CASSKHGGRIATEAFF. CDR3 sequence (DNA): TGTGCCAGCAGCAAACATGGGGGGCGTATTGCCACTGAAGCTTTCTTT.

The chain combines TRBV6-5 with TRBJ1-3, with D unclear. The germline CDR1 and CDR2 sequences are MNHEY and SVGAGI. CDR3 length equals 14 residues. V gave up 6 bases and J gave up 0 bases, with 9 bases separating them. DNA for the CDR3: TGTGCCAGCAGCCAGATCTACTCTGGAAACACCATATATTTT. This gives the protein CASSQIYSGNTIYF.

This clone was observed a single time. The chain is built from TRBV4-1 and TRBJ1-4, with 8 bases identical to TRBD1. The length of the CDR3 is 17 residues. V lost 0 bases, J lost 1 base, and 4 bases stayed unmatched. The germline V gene encodes CDR1 MGHRA and CDR2 YSYEKL. For the CDR3, the DNA is TGCGCCAGCAGCCAAGAGACAGGGGCAGGAACTAATGAAAAACTGTTTTTT. The encoded protein is CASSQETGAGTNEKLFF.

The V call is TRBV7-8, the J call TRBJ2-5; D may be TRBD2 (5 bases). Trimming took 5 bases from V and 2 from J, leaving 15 bases between them. This CDR3 spans 15 amino acids. Germline V gene data show CDR1 as SGHVS and CDR2 as FQNEAQ. CDR3 amino acids: CASSPGVLGQETQYF. CDR3 nucleotides: TGTGCCAGCAGCCCCGGGGTGTTAGGACAAGAGACCCAGTACTTC.

This clone is a singleton in its sample. The chain uses TRBV28 and TRBJ2-1, with no clear D. This CDR3 spans 13 amino acids. The ends were cut back, 2 bases at V and 6 bases at J, with 8 bases in the middle. Germline V gene data show CDR1 as MDHEN and CDR2 as SYDVKM. The CDR3 DNA follows: TGTGCCAGCAGTTTAGGTTTGCTCAATGAGCAGTTCTTC. It specifies CASSLGLLNEQFF.

This chain uses TRBV7-8 with TRBJ2-1; tentatively, D is TRBD1 (5 bases). Trimming took off 5 bases at V and 11 bases at J, with 16 bases between the two ends. Per the germline V gene, CDR1 is SGHVS and CDR2 is FQNEAQ. CDR3 length: 13 amino acids. CDR3 nucleotide sequence: TGTGCCAGCAGCCAATCGACAGAACCGCAGCAGTTCTTC. It codes for CASSQSTEPQQFF.

This sequence joins TRBV9 and TRBJ2-1; D might be TRBD2 (5 bases). The CDR3 covers 16 residues. CDR1 SGDLS and CDR2 YYNGEE come from the germline V gene. V dropped 3 bases and J dropped 3 bases, with 16 bases sitting between them. In nucleotides, the CDR3 is TGTGCCAGCAGCGAGTTCTCCCCCAGCGGCTACAATGAGCAGTTCTTC. Translation: CASSEFSPSGYNEQFF.

This clone was picked up one time. V is TRBV27 and J is TRBJ2-5; unclear D gene. Germline V CDR1 and CDR2: MNHEY, SMNVEV (reference sequence). V was cut by 1 base and J by 5 bases, with 14 bases left in between. The CDR3 runs 15 residues. Here the CDR3 DNA reads TGTGCCAGCAGTTTATATTTGGGCAGTACGGAGACCCAGTACTTC. It specifies CASSLYLGSTETQYF.

This clone was seen once. The DNA is left out, because the CDR3 cannot be placed on it with certainty; the CDR3 is given as TCRdb lists it. The chain links TRBV27 to TRBJ2-1; the table names TRBD2, a call not compared with the DNA. Per the germline V gene, CDR1 is MNHEY and CDR2 is SMNVEV (reference sequence). Ends included, the CDR3 has 16 residues. CDR3 region: CASSSSGEGVYNEQFF.

The J gene is TRBJ1-2, the V gene TRBV19; 8 bases fit TRBD1. Germline V lookup: CDR1 LNHDA, CDR2 SQIVND (reference sequence). This CDR3 is built from 14 residues. Trimming at V came to 5 bases and at J to 4 bases, leaving 6 bases not matched to a gene. In DNA form, the CDR3 reads TGTGCCAGTAGTCTTTACACAGGGGGCTATGGCTACACCTTC. Translated: CASSLYTGGYGYTF.

The rearrangement joins TRBV6-1 to TRBJ1-1, with 7 bases that match TRBD1. In germline, CDR1 is MNHNS, CDR2 SASEGT. J gave up 3 bases and V 6 bases, and 4 bases lay outside the gene matches. The CDR3 totals 13 residues. The CDR3 sequence: CASRSGQHTEAFF. CDR3 DNA sequence: TGTGCCAGCAGGTCGGGACAGCACACTGAAGCTTTCTTT.

The CDR3 protein is CASSPRDLGPYDEQFF. The CDR3 nucleotides are TGTGCCAGCAGCCCCCGGGACCTCGGGCCATACGATGAGCAGTTCTTC. The gene calls are TRBV7-9 and TRBJ2-1; D assignment may be TRBD1 or TRBD2 (5 bases each). Germline CDR1 SEHNR, CDR2 FQNEAQ (reference sequence). The CDR3 length is 16 residues. V was pared by 5 bases and J by 8 bases, with 22 bases between.

The chain uses TRBV27 and TRBJ2-5; D remains unclear. The CDR3 is 16 amino acids. Trimming shortened V by 5 bases and J by 5 bases, and 21 bases separated the two germline ends. CDR1 is MNHEY, CDR2 SMNVEV, per germline (reference sequence). In DNA, the CDR3 is TGTGCCAGCAGTGAAACCGTGGGTAGGCACTTGGAGACCCAGTACTTC. As protein: CASSETVGRHLETQYF.

J is TRBJ1-1 and V is TRBV7-9, with no clear D. V gave up 6 bases and J gave up 6 bases, with 20 bases separating them. The germline gives CDR1 SEHNR, CDR2 FQNEAQ (reference sequence). This CDR3 has 15 residues. The CDR3: CASRNREPGLAEAFF. CDR3 nucleotide sequence: TGTGCCAGCAGGAATCGGGAACCCGGGTTGGCTGAAGCTTTCTTT.

This clone was counted between two and nine times. This chain connects TRBV4-1 to TRBJ1-1; no firm D call. The CDR3 loop spans 15 amino acids. Germline V gene sequence: CDR1 MGHRA, CDR2 YSYEKL. Trimming stripped 0 bases from V and 3 bases from J, with 11 bases between. The CDR3 spells CASSQEPAGDTEAFF. The DNA for the CDR3 is TGCGCCAGCAGCCAAGAACCGGCCGGGGACACTGAAGCTTTCTTT.

This clone turned up a few times. The chain couples TRBV7-9 to TRBJ1-1; TRBD1 matches 7 bases. The V gene's germline CDR1 is SEHNR and CDR2 FQNEAQ (reference sequence). V shed 5 bases and J 7 bases; nucleotides not matched to a gene: 4. The CDR3 sequence is 12 residues long. CDR3 sequence: CASSIGGGEAFF. The CDR3 nucleotides are TGTGCCAGCAGCATAGGGGGCGGTGAAGCTTTCTTT. The whole variable domain, filled in from reference TRBV7-9 and TRBJ1-1, reads DTGVSQNPRHKITKRGQNVTFRCDPISEHNRLYWYRQTLGQGPEFLTYFQNEAQLEKSRLLSDRFSAERPKGSFSTLEIQRTEQGDSAMYLCASSIGGGEAFFGQGTRLTVV.

V usage is TRBV25-1 and J usage is TRBJ2-2, with 10 bases aligning to TRBD1. Germline V gives CDR1 MGHDK, CDR2 SYGVNS. This CDR3 has 15 residues. Trimming cost V 3 bases and J 6 bases; bases outside gene matches: 4. The CDR3 DNA reads as TGTGCCAGCAGTGAGAGGGACAGGGGTTCCGGGGAGCTGTTTTTT. It encodes CASSERDRGSGELFF.